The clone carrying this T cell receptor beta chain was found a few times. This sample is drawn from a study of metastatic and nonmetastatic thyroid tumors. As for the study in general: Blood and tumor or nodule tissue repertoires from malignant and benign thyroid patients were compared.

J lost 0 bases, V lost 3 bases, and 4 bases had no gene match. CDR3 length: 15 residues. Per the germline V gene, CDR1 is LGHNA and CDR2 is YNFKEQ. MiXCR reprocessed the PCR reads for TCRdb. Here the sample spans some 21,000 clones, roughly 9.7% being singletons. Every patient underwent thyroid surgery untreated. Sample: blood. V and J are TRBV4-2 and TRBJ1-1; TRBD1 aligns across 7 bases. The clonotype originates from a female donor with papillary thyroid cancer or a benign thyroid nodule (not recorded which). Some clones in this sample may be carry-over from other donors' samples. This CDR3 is CASSQGDRMNTEAFF. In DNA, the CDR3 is TGTGCCAGCAGCCAGGGGGACAGAATGAACACTGAAGCTTTCTTT.